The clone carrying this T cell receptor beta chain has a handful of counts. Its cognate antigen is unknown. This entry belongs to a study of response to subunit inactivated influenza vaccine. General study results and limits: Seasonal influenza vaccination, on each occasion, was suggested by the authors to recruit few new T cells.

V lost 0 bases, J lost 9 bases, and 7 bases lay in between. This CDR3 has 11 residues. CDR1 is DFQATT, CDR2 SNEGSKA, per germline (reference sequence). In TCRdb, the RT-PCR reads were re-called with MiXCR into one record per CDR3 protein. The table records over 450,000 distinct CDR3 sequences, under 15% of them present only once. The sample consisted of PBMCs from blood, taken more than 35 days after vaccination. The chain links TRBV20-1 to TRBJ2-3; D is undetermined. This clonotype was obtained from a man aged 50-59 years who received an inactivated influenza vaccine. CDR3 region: CSARDGWTQYF. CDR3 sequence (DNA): TGCAGTGCTAGAGATGGTTGGACGCAGTATTTT.